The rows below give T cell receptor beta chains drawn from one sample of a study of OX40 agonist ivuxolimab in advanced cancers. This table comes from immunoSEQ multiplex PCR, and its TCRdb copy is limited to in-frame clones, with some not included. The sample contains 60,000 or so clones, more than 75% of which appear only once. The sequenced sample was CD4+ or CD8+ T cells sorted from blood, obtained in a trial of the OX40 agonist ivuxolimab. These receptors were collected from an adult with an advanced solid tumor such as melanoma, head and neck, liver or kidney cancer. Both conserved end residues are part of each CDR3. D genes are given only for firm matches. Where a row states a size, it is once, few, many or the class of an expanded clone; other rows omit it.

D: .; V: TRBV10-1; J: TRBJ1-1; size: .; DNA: TGCGCCAGCAGTGAGTTGGGCAGGGCGAACACTGAAGCTTTCTTT; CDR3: CASSELGRANTEAFF
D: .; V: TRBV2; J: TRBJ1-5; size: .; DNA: TGTGCCAGCAGTGAAATTCTAGAGGCAAATCAGCCCCAGCATTTT; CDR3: CASSEILEANQPQHF
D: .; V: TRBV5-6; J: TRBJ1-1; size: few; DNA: TGTGCCAGCAGCCCGCCGGACACGACTGAAGCTTTCTTT; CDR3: CASSPPDTTEAFF
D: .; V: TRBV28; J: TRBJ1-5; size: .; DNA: TGTGCCAGCAGTTTAATCGGTGCAGCCTCGGAGCCCCAGCATTTT; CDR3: CASSLIGAASEPQHF
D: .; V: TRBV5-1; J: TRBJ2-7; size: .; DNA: TGCGCCAGCAGCTTGGTTGCGGGGGCTCTCTACGAGCAGTACTTC; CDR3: CASSLVAGALYEQYF
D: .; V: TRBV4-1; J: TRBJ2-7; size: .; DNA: TGCGCCAGCAGCCAACAAACCGGGCTCCCTGTGGAGCAGTACTTC; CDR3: CASSQQTGLPVEQYF
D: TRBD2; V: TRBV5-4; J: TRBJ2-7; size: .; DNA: TGTGCCAGCAGCTTTGGGGGGGGGACCTACGAGCAGTACTTC; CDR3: CASSFGGGTYEQYF
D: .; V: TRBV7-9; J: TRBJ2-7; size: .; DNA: TGTGCCAGCAGCCGTTACTACGAGCAGTACTTC; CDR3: CASSRYYEQYF
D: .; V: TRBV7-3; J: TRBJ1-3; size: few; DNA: TGTGCCAGCAGCACCAACGGGTTCCCTGGAAACACCATATATTTT; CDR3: CASSTNGFPGNTIYF
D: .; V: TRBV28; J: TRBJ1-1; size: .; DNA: TGTGCCAGCAGCCCCTCACAGGGTACCCTCAAAGCTTTCTTT; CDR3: CASSPSQGTLKAFF
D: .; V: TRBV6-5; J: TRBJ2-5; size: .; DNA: TGTGCCAGCAGCCCGTGGGGGGAGACCCAGTACTTC; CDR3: CASSPWGETQYF
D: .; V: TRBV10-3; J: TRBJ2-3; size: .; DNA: TGTGCCATCCTCCCTGCGGAAGCTTTGGGCACAGATACGCAGTATTTT; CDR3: CAILPAEALGTDTQYF
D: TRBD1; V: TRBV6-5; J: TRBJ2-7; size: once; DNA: TGTGCCAGCAGTTATTTACAGGGGGCTGACTACGAGCAGTACTTC; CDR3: CASSYLQGADYEQYF
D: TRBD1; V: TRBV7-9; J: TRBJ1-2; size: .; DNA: TGTGCCAGCAGCTTCCCGACAGGGAATTTCTATGGCTACACCTTC; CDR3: CASSFPTGNFYGYTF
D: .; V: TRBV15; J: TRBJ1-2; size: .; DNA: TGTGCCACCAGCAGAGATGATAGTGGCTACACCTTC; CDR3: CATSRDDSGYTF
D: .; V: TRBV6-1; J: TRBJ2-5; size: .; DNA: TGTGCCAGCAGTGCCCGGGTATATGGTGGGTCGGGGGGCGAAGAGACCCAGTACTTC; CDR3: CASSARVYGGSGGEETQYF
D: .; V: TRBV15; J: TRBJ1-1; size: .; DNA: TGTGCCACCAGCAGCAGGGACGGGAACACTGAAGCTTTCTTT; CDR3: CATSSRDGNTEAFF
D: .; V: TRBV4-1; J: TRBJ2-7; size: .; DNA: TGCGCCAGCAGCGACGACAGTCGAGCCTACGAGCAGTACTTC; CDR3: CASSDDSRAYEQYF